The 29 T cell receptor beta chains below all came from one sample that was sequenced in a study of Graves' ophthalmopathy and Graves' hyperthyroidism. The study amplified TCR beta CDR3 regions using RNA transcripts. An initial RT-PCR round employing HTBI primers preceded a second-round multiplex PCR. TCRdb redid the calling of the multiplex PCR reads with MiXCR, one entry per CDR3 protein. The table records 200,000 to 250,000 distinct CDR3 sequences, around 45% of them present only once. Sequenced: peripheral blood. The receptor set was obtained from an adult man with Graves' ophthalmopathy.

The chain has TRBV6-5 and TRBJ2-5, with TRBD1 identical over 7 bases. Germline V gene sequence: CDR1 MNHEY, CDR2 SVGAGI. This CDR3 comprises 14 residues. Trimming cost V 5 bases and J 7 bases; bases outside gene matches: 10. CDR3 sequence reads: CASSQWDSFWTQYF. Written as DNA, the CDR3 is TGTGCCAGCAGTCAATGGGACAGTTTTTGGACCCAGTACTTC.

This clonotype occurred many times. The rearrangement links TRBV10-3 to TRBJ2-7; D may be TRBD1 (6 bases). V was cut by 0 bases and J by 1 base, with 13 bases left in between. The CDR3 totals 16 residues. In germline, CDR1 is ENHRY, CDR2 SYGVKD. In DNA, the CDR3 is TGTGCCATCAGTGAGTCGGTCCGGGACACTTCCTACGAGCAGTACTTC. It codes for CAISESVRDTSYEQYF.

The CDR3 sequence: CASSDSTSNYGYTF. The CDR3 region has the DNA TGTGCCAGCAGCGACAGTACGTCCAACTATGGCTACACCTTC. V is TRBV3-1 and J is TRBJ1-2; weak D call: TRBD1 (5 bases). Trimming cost V 5 bases and J 2 bases, with 12 bases left between them. Germline CDR1 is LGHDT and CDR2 is YNNKEL (reference sequence). This CDR3 has 14 amino acids.

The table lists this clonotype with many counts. This chain's CDR3 is CASSGRTGYGYTF. CDR3 nucleotides: TGTGCCAGCAGTGGTAGGACAGGCTATGGCTACACCTTC. V is TRBV6-5 and J is TRBJ1-2; TRBD1 agrees at 7 bases. The germline V gene encodes CDR1 MNHEY and CDR2 SVGAGI. This CDR3 contains 13 residues. V shed 5 bases, J shed 4 bases, and the junction held 4 bases outside the gene matches.

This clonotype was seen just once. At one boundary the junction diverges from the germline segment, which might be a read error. CDR3 sequence (DNA): TGTACCAGCAGCTTCGCGGGAGGCGGTGGAGATACGCAGTATTTT. This codes for CTSSFAGGGGDTQYF. The chain combines TRBV7-4 with TRBJ2-3; 8 bases are shared with TRBD2. The CDR3 covers 15 residues. The germline gives CDR1 SGHVT, CDR2 SQSDAQ.

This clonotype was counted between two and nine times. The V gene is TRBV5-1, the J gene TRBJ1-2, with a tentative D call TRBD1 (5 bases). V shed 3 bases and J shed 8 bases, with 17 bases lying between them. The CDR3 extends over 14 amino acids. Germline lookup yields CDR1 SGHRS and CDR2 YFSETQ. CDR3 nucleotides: TGCGCCAGCAGCTCAGAGGGGACGGGCCGAGGCTACACCTTC. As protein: CASSSEGTGRGYTF.

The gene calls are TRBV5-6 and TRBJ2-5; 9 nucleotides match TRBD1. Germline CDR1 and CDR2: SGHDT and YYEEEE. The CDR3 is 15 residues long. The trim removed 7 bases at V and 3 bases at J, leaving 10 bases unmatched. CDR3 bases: TGTGCCAGCCACCAACACAGGGGGCTAGAAGAGACCCAGTACTTC. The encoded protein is CASHQHRGLEETQYF.

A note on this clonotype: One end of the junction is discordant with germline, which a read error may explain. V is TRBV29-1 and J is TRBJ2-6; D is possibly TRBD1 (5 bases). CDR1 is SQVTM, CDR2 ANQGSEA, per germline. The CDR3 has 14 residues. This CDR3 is CSVERSSGADVLTF. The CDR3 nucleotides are TGCAGCGTTGAAAGGAGCTCTGGGGCCGACGTCCTGACTTTC.

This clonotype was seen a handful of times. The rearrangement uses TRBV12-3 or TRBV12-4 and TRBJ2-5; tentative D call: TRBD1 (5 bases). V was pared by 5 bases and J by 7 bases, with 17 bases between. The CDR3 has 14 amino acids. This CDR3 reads CASSDPGLSVTQYF. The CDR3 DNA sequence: TGTGCCAGCAGTGATCCAGGGCTATCGGTGACCCAGTACTTC.

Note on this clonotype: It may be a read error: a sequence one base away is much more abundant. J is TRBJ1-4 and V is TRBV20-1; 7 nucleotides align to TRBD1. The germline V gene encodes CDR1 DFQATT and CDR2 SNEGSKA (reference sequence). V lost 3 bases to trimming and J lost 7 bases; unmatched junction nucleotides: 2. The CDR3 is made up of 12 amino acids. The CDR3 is CSASGTAEKLFF. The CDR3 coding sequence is TGCAGTGCTAGTGGGACAGCTGAAAAACTGTTTTTT.

The CDR3 spells CASSGGIGNTIYF. In DNA, the CDR3 is TGTGCCAGCAGCGGGGGTATCGGAAACACCATATATTTT. The chain uses TRBV9 and TRBJ1-3; D gene unclear. V was trimmed by 3 bases and J by 4 bases, leaving 8 bases between them. The germline gives CDR1 SGDLS, CDR2 YYNGEE. This CDR3 spans 13 amino acids.

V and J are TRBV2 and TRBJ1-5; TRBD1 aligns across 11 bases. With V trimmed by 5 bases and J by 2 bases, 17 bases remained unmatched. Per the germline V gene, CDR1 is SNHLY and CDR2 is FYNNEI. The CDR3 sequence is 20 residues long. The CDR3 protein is CASSFGQGAGNRGGNQPQHF. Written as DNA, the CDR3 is TGTGCCAGCAGTTTTGGACAGGGGGCAGGGAACCGAGGGGGCAATCAGCCCCAGCATTTT.

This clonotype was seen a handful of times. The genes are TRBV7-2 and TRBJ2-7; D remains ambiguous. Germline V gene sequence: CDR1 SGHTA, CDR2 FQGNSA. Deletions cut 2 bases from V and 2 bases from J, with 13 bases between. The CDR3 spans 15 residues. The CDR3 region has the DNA TGTGCCAGCAGCTTATCCCCGACGGAAACCTACGAGCAGTACTTC. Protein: CASSLSPTETYEQYF.

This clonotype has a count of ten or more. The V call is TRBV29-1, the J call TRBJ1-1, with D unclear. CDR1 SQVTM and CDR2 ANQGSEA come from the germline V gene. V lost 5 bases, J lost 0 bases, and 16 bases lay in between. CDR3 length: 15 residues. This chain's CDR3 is CSVLEFPALNTEAFF. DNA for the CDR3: TGCAGCGTTCTGGAATTCCCAGCCCTGAACACTGAAGCTTTCTTT.

The CDR3, as DNA: TGCGCCAGCAGCCAAGGGTTTACGTACCGTCAGCCCCAGCATTTT. It codes for CASSQGFTYRQPQHF. V and J are TRBV4-3 and TRBJ1-5; D not resolved. The CDR3 loop spans 15 amino acids. The V and J ends lost 1 base and 6 bases respectively, with 13 bases between them. Germline V CDR1 and CDR2: LGHNA, YSLEER.

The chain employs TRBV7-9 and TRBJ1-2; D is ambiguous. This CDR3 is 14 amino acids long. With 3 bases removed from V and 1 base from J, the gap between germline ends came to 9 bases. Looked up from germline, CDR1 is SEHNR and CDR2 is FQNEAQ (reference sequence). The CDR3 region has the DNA TGTGCCAGCAGCTTGGCCCAGGTTAACTATGGCTACACCTTC. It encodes CASSLAQVNYGYTF.

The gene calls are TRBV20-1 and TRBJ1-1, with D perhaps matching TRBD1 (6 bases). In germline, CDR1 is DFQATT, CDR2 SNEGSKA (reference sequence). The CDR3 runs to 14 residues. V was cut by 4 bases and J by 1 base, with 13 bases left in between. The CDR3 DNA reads TGCAGTGCTATCTCAGGGGCGGGGAACACTGAAGCTTTCTTT. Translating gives CSAISGAGNTEAFF.

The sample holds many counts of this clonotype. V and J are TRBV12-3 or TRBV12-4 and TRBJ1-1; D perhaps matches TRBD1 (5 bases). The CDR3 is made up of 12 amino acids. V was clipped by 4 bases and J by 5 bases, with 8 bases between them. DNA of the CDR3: TGTGCCAGCAGTTCGGCAGGGACTGAAGCTTTCTTT. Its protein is CASSSAGTEAFF.

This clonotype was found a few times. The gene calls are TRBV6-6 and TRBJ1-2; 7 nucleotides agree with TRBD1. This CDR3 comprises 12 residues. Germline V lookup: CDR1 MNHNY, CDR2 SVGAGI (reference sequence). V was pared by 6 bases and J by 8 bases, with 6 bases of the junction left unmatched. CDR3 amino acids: CASSRQGMGYTF. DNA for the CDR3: TGTGCCAGCAGCCGACAGGGTATGGGCTACACCTTC.

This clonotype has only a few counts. CDR3 DNA sequence: TGTGCCAGCAGCACGGGGCGGGGGGGCGTGGAGACCCAGTACTTC. This encodes CASSTGRGGVETQYF. The genes are TRBV13 and TRBJ2-5, with TRBD2 matching over 9 bases. Germline V gene lookup returns CDR1 PRHDT and CDR2 FYEKMQ (reference sequence). CDR3 length: 15 amino acids. Losses at the gene ends were 5 bases for V and 5 bases for J; bases not matched to a gene: 9.

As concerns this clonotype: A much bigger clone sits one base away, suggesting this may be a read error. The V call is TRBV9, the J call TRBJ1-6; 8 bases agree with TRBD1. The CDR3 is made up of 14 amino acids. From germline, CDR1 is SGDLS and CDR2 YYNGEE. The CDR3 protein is CASSHGGGQVTLHF. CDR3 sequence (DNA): TGCGCCAGCAGCCACGGAGGGGGACAGGTCACCCTCCACTTT. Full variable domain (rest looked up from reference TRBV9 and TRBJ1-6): DSGVTQTPKHLITATGQRVTLRCSPRSGDLSVYWYQQSLDQGLQFLIQYYNGEERAKGNILERFSAQQFPDLHSELNLSSLELGDSALYFCASSHGGGQVTLHFGNGTRLTVT.

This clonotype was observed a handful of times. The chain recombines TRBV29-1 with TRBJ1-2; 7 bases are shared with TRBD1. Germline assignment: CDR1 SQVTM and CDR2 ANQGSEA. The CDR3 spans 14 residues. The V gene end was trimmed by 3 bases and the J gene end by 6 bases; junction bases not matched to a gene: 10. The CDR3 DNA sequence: TGCAGCGTTGATAGGAGGGGGCCGTCGGATGGCTACACCTTC. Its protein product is CSVDRRGPSDGYTF.

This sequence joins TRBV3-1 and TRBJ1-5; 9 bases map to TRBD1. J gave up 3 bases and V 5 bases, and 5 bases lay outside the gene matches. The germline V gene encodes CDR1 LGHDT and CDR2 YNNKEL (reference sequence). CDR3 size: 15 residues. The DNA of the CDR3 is TGTGCCAGCAGCGAGGGGACAGGGTACAATCAGCCCCAGCATTTT. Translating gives CASSEGTGYNQPQHF.

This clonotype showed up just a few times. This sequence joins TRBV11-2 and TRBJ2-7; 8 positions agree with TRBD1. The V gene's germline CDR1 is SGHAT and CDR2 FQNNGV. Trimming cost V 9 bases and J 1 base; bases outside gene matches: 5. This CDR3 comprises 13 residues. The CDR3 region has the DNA TGTGCCAGTAGTACAGGGGGATCCTACGAGCAGTACTTC. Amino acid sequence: CASSTGGSYEQYF.

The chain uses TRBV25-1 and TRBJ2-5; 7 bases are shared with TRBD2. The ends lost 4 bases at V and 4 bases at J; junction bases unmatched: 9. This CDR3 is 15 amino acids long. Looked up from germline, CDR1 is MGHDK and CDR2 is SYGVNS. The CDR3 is CASSAGTISRETQYF. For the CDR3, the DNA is TGTGCCAGCAGTGCCGGGACTATCTCCCGAGAGACCCAGTACTTC.

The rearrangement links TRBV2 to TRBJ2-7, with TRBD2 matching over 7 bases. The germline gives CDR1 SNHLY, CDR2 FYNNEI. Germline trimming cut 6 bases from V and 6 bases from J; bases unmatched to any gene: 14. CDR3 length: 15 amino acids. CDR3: CASRGLRGGPVEQYF. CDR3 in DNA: TGTGCCAGCAGGGGACTACGTGGGGGTCCGGTCGAGCAGTACTTC.

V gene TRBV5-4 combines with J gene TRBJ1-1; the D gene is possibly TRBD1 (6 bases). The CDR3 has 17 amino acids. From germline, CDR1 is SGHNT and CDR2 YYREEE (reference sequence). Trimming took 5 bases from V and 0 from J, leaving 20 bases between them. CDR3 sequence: CASSSLGGLSLNTEAFF. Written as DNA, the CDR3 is TGTGCCAGCAGTTCCCTGGGGGGCTTATCCCTGAACACTGAAGCTTTCTTT.

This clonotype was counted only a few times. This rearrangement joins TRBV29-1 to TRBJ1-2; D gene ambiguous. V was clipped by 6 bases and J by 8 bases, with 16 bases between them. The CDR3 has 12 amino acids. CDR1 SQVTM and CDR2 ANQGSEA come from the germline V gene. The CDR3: CSVYRLGRGYTF. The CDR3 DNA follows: TGCAGCGTCTATCGACTAGGCAGGGGCTACACCTTC.

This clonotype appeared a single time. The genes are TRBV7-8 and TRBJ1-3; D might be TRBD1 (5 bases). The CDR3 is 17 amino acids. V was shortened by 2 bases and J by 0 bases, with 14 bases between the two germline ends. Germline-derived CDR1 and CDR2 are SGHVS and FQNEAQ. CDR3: CASSLFPGRSSGNTIYF. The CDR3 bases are TGTGCCAGCAGCTTATTCCCGGGACGGAGCTCTGGAAACACCATATATTTT.